The 18 T cell receptor beta chains presented below share a single source sample, sequenced in a study of cytomegalovirus exposure and HLA in healthy donors. PCR involved 60 Vbeta and 13 Jbeta primers. The method was immunoSEQ multiplex PCR; TCRdb's version includes in-frame clones alone and lacks a portion of them. The sample yields 100,000 to 150,000 clones, 60% to 85% seen once. Input material: PBMCs. These TCRs come from a female donor in good health and CMV-seropositive.

This chain uses TRBV30 with TRBJ1-2, with D tentatively TRBD1 (5 bases). V lost 4 bases and J lost 4, with 16 bases in between. The CDR3 has 14 residues. The germline CDR1 and CDR2 sequences are GTSNPN and SVGIG (reference sequence). Here the CDR3 DNA reads TGTGCCTGGATTCCGCTAGCGGGGACCTATGGCTACACCTTC. It translates to CAWIPLAGTYGYTF.

The chain recombines TRBV7-9 with TRBJ1-4, with D perhaps TRBD1 (5 bases). CDR3 length equals 16 residues. V gave up 2 bases and J gave up 3 bases, with 13 bases separating them. Germline CDR1 reads SEHNR; CDR2 reads FQNEAQ (reference sequence). The DNA for the CDR3 is TGTGCCAGCAGCTTATACACCAGGGCTTCTAATGAAAAACTGTTTTTT. It specifies CASSLYTRASNEKLFF.

The genes are TRBV19 and TRBJ2-1; no clear D gene. There are 14 residues in the CDR3. V was clipped by 5 bases and J by 3 bases, with 11 bases between them. Germline loops: CDR1 LNHDA, CDR2 SQIVND (reference sequence). The CDR3 coding sequence is TGTGCCAGTAGTTCCGCGCCGCTCTACAATGAGCAGTTCTTC. Its translation: CASSSAPLYNEQFF.

V is TRBV7-9 and J is TRBJ2-7, with no clear D. Germline CDR1 reads SEHNR; CDR2 reads FQNEAQ (reference sequence). This CDR3 has 13 amino acids. The germline V and J ends were trimmed by 3 bases and 0 bases, with 6 bases remaining between them. CDR3 coding DNA: TGTGCCAGCAGCTTTTCCGGCTCCTACGAGCAGTACTTC. It is translated as CASSFSGSYEQYF. The full variable domain, in which reference TRBV7-9 and TRBJ2-7 provide the parts outside the CDR3, is DTGVSQNPRHKITKRGQNVTFRCDPISEHNRLYWYRQTLGQGPEFLTYFQNEAQLEKSRLLSDRFSAERPKGSFSTLEIQRTEQGDSAMYLCASSFSGSYEQYFGPGTRLTVT.

This clone was seen a handful of times. The V and J genes are TRBV11-3 and TRBJ1-6, with D possibly being TRBD1 (6 bases). This CDR3 is built from 15 residues. V was shortened by 6 bases and J by 9 bases, with 18 bases between the two germline ends. CDR1 and CDR2 from the germline V gene are SGHNT and YENEEA. The CDR3 nucleotides are TGTGCCAGCAGGTACAGGGCGGATCGAAGTTCACCCCTCCACTTT. Translation gives CASRYRADRSSPLHF. The entire variable domain, with the rest obtained from reference TRBV11-3 and TRBJ1-6, is as follows: EAGVVQSPRYKIIEKKQPVAFWCNPISGHNTLYWYLQNLGQGPELLIRYENEEAVDDSQLPKDRFSAERLKGVDSTLKIQPAELGDSAVYLCASRYRADRSSPLHFGNGTRLTVT.

This clone came up a few times. The chain combines TRBV5-5 with TRBJ2-1, with 9 positions matching TRBD2. Per germline, CDR1 SGHKS and CDR2 YYEKEE (reference sequence). This CDR3 has 15 residues. V dropped 2 bases and J dropped 0; count of bases not matched to a gene: 0. CDR3 in amino acids: CASSFSGSSYNEQFF. The CDR3, as DNA: TGTGCCAGCAGCTTTAGCGGGAGCTCCTACAATGAGCAGTTCTTC.

This clone has a single count. The V gene is TRBV28, the J gene TRBJ1-3; D possibly corresponds to TRBD1 (6 bases). The CDR3 sequence is 16 residues long. Germline values: CDR1 MDHEN, CDR2 SYDVKM. V was cut by 6 bases and J by 3 bases, with 18 bases left in between. The DNA of the CDR3 is TGTGCCAGCAGGGGGTTGGGGGCAGGGGATGGAAACACCATATATTTT. Protein sequence: CASRGLGAGDGNTIYF.

This chain uses TRBV28 with TRBJ2-7; 8 nucleotides line up with TRBD2. The CDR3 runs 14 residues. Germline V gene lookup returns CDR1 MDHEN and CDR2 SYDVKM. Germline trimming cut 10 bases from V and 1 base from J; bases unmatched to any gene: 9. CDR3 sequence (DNA): TGTGCCAACAACCCGGGGGGGATGTCCTACGAGCAGTACTTC. Translation gives CANNPGGMSYEQYF.

This rearrangement joins TRBV2 to TRBJ1-2; D might be TRBD1 (6 bases). Germline loops: CDR1 SNHLY, CDR2 FYNNEI. The CDR3 is made up of 14 amino acids. Trimming cost V 1 base and J 8 bases, with 14 bases left between them. CDR3 amino acids: CASSEGLAGVGYTF. The CDR3 DNA reads as TGTGCCAGCAGTGAAGGGCTGGCAGGGGTCGGCTACACCTTC.

This clone appeared a few times. This rearrangement joins TRBV7-2 to TRBJ2-5; weak D call: TRBD2 (5 bases). The CDR3 length is 15 residues. Looked up from germline, CDR1 is SGHTA and CDR2 is FQGNSA. V was cut by 2 bases and J by 4 bases, with 14 bases left in between. CDR3 coding DNA: TGTGCCAGCAGCTTAATAGCGTCTCGGGGAGAGACCCAGTACTTC. Translated: CASSLIASRGETQYF.

A word on this clone: At one boundary the junction diverges from the germline segment, which might be a read error. This chain links TRBV7-9 with TRBJ2-7; 9 bases fit TRBD2. CDR3 length: 15 amino acids. CDR1 is SEHNR and CDR2 is FQNEAQ in the germline V gene (reference sequence). CDR3 bases: TGTTCCAGCAGCTATTCTAGCGGGACCTCCACAGCGCAGTACTTC. Translated, it gives CSSSYSSGTSTAQYF. The entire variable domain, with the rest obtained from reference TRBV7-9 and TRBJ2-7, is as follows: DTGVSQNPRHKITKRGQNVTFRCDPISEHNRLYWYRQTLGQGPEFLTYFQNEAQLEKSRLLSDRFSAERPKGSFSTLEIQRTEQGDSAMYLCSSSYSSGTSTAQYFGPGTRLTVT.

The chain uses TRBV6-1 and TRBJ1-1; 7 nucleotides line up with TRBD1. Per the germline V gene, CDR1 is MNHNS and CDR2 is SASEGT. The CDR3 has 14 residues. V was pared by 3 bases and J by 1 base, with 2 bases of the junction left unmatched. CDR3 sequence (DNA): TGTGCCAGCAGTGAGAGGACAGGGAACACTGAAGCTTTCTTT. Protein product: CASSERTGNTEAFF.

This chain joins TRBV5-6 and TRBJ1-6; the match to TRBD1 covers 8 bases. The CDR3 is 16 residues long. Trimming took 3 bases from V and 6 from J; bases not matched to a gene: 8. Germline CDR1 SGHDT, CDR2 YYEEEE. The CDR3 sequence: CASSSRGTGLNSPLHF. The CDR3 region has the DNA TGTGCCAGCAGCTCACGAGGGACAGGCCTTAATTCACCCCTCCACTTT.

V and J are TRBV19 and TRBJ1-3; TRBD1 might be the D (6 bases). Germline CDR1 is LNHDA and CDR2 is SQIVND (reference sequence). V lost 3 bases, J lost 8 bases, and 14 bases lay in between. This CDR3 contains 14 residues. The CDR3: CASSIQTGWDTIYF. In DNA, the CDR3 is TGTGCCAGTAGTATCCAGACAGGATGGGACACCATATATTTT.

The chain couples TRBV7-2 to TRBJ2-1; D remains ambiguous. V shed 5 bases and J shed 4 bases, with 9 bases lying between them. The germline CDR1 and CDR2 sequences are SGHTA and FQGNSA. The CDR3 is made up of 13 amino acids. CDR3 in DNA: TGTGCCAGCAGCATACAAGCGTACAATGAGCAGTTCTTC. This gives the protein CASSIQAYNEQFF.

The chain uses TRBV5-4 and TRBJ2-3; 7 bases agree with TRBD1. Germline V lookup: CDR1 SGHNT, CDR2 YYREEE (reference sequence). V lost 3 bases to trimming and J lost 2 bases; unmatched junction nucleotides: 6. The CDR3 runs 15 residues. The CDR3 nucleotides are TGTGCCAGCAGCTCAGGGGGACAGACCACAGATACGCAGTATTTT. Translated, it gives CASSSGGQTTDTQYF.

This clone occurred once. This chain links TRBV2 with TRBJ2-3; D gene unclear. This CDR3 spans 14 amino acids. V was shortened by 7 bases and J by 3 bases, with 14 bases between the two germline ends. The germline CDR1 and CDR2 sequences are SNHLY and FYNNEI. The DNA of the CDR3 is TGTGCCAGCAACGGTCCATATAGAACAGATACGCAGTATTTT. It encodes CASNGPYRTDTQYF.

The CDR3: CASSDQGTYGYTF. In DNA, the CDR3 is TGTGCCAGCAGTGATCAGGGGACCTATGGCTACACCTTC. This rearrangement joins TRBV6-5 to TRBJ1-2; weak D call: TRBD1 (6 bases). V was pared by 5 bases and J by 4 bases, with 11 bases between. CDR1 is MNHEY, CDR2 SVGAGI, per germline. This CDR3 contains 13 residues.